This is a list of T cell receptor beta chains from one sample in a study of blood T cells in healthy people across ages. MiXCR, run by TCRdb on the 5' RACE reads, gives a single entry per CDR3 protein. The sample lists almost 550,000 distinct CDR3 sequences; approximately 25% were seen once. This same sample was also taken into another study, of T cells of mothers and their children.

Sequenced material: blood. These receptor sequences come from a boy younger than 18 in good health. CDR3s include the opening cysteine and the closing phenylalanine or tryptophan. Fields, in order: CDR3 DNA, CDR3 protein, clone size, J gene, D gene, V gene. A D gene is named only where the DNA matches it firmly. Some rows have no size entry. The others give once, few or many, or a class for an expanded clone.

CDR3nt: TGTGCCAGCAGTTCCTCTCCAGGGACTAGTTTCCATGAGCAGTTCTTC; CDR3aa: CASSSSPGTSFHEQFF; abundance: .; j_gene: TRBJ2-1; d_gene: TRBD2; v_gene: TRBV27
CDR3nt: TGCGCCAGCAGCCAAGAGTACGGGAGGAGCGATGAGCAGTTCTTC; CDR3aa: CASSQEYGRSDEQFF; abundance: .; j_gene: TRBJ2-1; d_gene: TRBD2; v_gene: TRBV4-3
CDR3nt: TGTGCCAGCTCACCACAATCATGGGATGAGCAGTTCTTC; CDR3aa: CASSPQSWDEQFF; abundance: .; j_gene: TRBJ2-1; d_gene: .; v_gene: TRBV18
CDR3nt: TGTGCCTGGAGTGAACCCGGGACTAGCAGAGAGACCCAGTACTTC; CDR3aa: CAWSEPGTSRETQYF; abundance: .; j_gene: TRBJ2-5; d_gene: TRBD2; v_gene: TRBV30
CDR3nt: TGTGCCAGCAGCTTCAGTGATGGCTACACCTTC; CDR3aa: CASSFSDGYTF; abundance: .; j_gene: TRBJ1-2; d_gene: .; v_gene: TRBV7-9
CDR3nt: TGCGCCAGCAGCCTTAGGGTGCGGGGGGAGAACACCGGGGAGCTGTTTTTT; CDR3aa: CASSLRVRGENTGELFF; abundance: many; j_gene: TRBJ2-2; d_gene: TRBD2; v_gene: TRBV4-3
CDR3nt: TGCGCCAGCAGCTCGGTGGGACCTCGGGAGACAACCTACGAGCAGTACTTC; CDR3aa: CASSSVGPRETTYEQYF; abundance: .; j_gene: TRBJ2-7; d_gene: .; v_gene: TRBV5-1
CDR3nt: TGTGCCAGCAGTTTGAGTGGTAGTGACTTCTACGAGCAGTACTTC; CDR3aa: CASSLSGSDFYEQYF; abundance: .; j_gene: TRBJ2-7; d_gene: .; v_gene: TRBV27
CDR3nt: TGCAGTGCTAGAGGACCAGTCAGCTCCTACAATGAGCAGTTCTTC; CDR3aa: CSARGPVSSYNEQFF; abundance: few; j_gene: TRBJ2-1; d_gene: .; v_gene: TRBV20-1
CDR3nt: TGTGCCAGCTCACCACCGGGGGGACAAGACCAAGAGACCCAGTACTTC; CDR3aa: CASSPPGGQDQETQYF; abundance: few; j_gene: TRBJ2-5; d_gene: .; v_gene: TRBV18
CDR3nt: TGTGCCAGCACCCCAGGGGAGACCTACAATGAGCAGTTCTTC; CDR3aa: CASTPGETYNEQFF; abundance: .; j_gene: TRBJ2-1; d_gene: .; v_gene: TRBV9
CDR3nt: TGCAGTGCTATAATCCCCCCTATGCGGGGCACAGATACGCAGTATTTT; CDR3aa: CSAIIPPMRGTDTQYF; abundance: .; j_gene: TRBJ2-3; d_gene: .; v_gene: TRBV20-1
CDR3nt: TGTGCCAGCCCCCCGCTGAAAGGGGCTCTAGGGTTCTTC; CDR3aa: CASPPLKGALGFF; abundance: .; j_gene: TRBJ2-1; d_gene: .; v_gene: TRBV6-6
CDR3nt: TGTGCCAGCAGCCCAAAAACGACAGGGGCGGACGTGAACACTGAAGCTTTCTTT; CDR3aa: CASSPKTTGADVNTEAFF; abundance: .; j_gene: TRBJ1-1; d_gene: TRBD1; v_gene: TRBV7-9
CDR3nt: TGCAGCGTTGTGACAGGGACTAACTATGGCTACACCTTC; CDR3aa: CSVVTGTNYGYTF; abundance: few; j_gene: TRBJ1-2; d_gene: TRBD1; v_gene: TRBV29-1
CDR3nt: TGTGCCAGCAGCCAAGGACTAGACTACGAGCAGTACTTC; CDR3aa: CASSQGLDYEQYF; abundance: many; j_gene: TRBJ2-7; d_gene: .; v_gene: TRBV3-1
CDR3nt: TGTGCCAGCCCCCCAGAGTGGACCTCTGGGGCCAACGTCCTGACTTTC; CDR3aa: CASPPEWTSGANVLTF; abundance: .; j_gene: TRBJ2-6; d_gene: .; v_gene: TRBV7-9